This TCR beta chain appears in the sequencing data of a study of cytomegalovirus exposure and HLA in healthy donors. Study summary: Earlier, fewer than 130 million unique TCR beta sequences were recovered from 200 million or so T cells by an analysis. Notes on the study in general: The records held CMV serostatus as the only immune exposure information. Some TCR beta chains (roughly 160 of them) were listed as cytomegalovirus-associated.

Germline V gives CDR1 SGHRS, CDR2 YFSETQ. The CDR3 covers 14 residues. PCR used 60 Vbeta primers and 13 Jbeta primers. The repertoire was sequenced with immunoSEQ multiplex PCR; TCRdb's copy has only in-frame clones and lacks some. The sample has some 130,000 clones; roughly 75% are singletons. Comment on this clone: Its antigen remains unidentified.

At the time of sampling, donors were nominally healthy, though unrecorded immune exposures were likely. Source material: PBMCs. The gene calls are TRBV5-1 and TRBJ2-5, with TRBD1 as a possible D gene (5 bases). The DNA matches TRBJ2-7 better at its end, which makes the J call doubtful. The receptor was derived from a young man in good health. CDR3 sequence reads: CASSFGRVSYEQYF. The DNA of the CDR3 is TGCGCCAGCAGCTTCGGCAGGGTGAGCTACGAGCAGTACTTC.